Following are 17 T cell receptor beta chains from one sample sequenced in a study of T cells after yellow fever vaccination. TCRdb re-called the 5' RACE reads through MiXCR, storing one row per CDR3 protein. The repertoire consists of tens of thousands of distinct CDR3 sequences, with around 7.8% occurring once and the leading ten covering more than 25%. This specimen was CD8+ T cells sorted from PBMCs, taken 9 to 10 days after the first yellow fever vaccination. The receptors shown here come from a man between 18 and 29 years old who received the YFV17D yellow fever vaccine.

The V and J genes are TRBV12-3 or TRBV12-4 and TRBJ2-3, with 9 nucleotides matching TRBD1. With V trimmed by 5 bases and J by 1 base, 4 bases remained unmatched. The CDR3 sequence is 15 residues long. CDR3 sequence: CASSLGQGGTDTQYF. In DNA form, the CDR3 reads TGTGCCAGCAGTCTGGGACAGGGAGGCACAGATACGCAGTATTTT.

This chain connects TRBV7-8 to TRBJ1-1, with no clear D. V was shortened by 3 bases and J by 4 bases, with 18 bases between the two germline ends. This CDR3 region has 16 residues. Germline V CDR1 and CDR2: SGHVS, FQNEAQ. The CDR3 protein is CASSFPKYREGTEAFF. In DNA, the CDR3 is TGTGCCAGCAGCTTTCCAAAATACCGGGAGGGCACTGAAGCTTTCTTT.

This clonotype has ten or more counts. The chain carries TRBV12-3 or TRBV12-4 and TRBJ1-1; 8 nucleotides match TRBD1. The CDR3 is 13 amino acids. V gave up 7 bases and J gave up 4 bases; unmatched junction bases: 5. The CDR3, as DNA: TGTGCCAGCACCCCGACAGGGGCCACTGAAGCTTTCTTT. Translation gives CASTPTGATEAFF.

This clonotype was counted many times. This chain links TRBV27 with TRBJ2-3; 7 bases map to TRBD2. The J segment lost 1 base and the V segment lost 5 bases, leaving 3 bases of the junction unmatched. CDR3 length equals 14 residues. The germline gives CDR1 MNHEY, CDR2 SMNVEV (reference sequence). CDR3 nucleotides: TGTGCCAGCAGTCCGGGGGGTCGCACAGATACGCAGTATTTT. It yields the protein CASSPGGRTDTQYF.

This clonotype came up many times. This chain connects TRBV4-1 to TRBJ2-1; 8 nucleotides line up with TRBD1. Germline V gene sequence: CDR1 MGHRA, CDR2 YSYEKL. V dropped 4 bases and J dropped 0; count of bases not matched to a gene: 5. The CDR3 is made up of 16 amino acids. Here the CDR3 reads CASSRGQASSYNEQFF. CDR3 sequence (DNA): TGCGCCAGCAGCCGGGGACAGGCGAGCTCCTACAATGAGCAGTTCTTC.

This chain links TRBV7-9 with TRBJ1-1; D may be TRBD1 (6 bases). The V and J ends lost 1 base and 0 bases respectively, with 9 bases between them. The germline gives CDR1 SEHNR, CDR2 FQNEAQ (reference sequence). This CDR3 region has 15 residues. CDR3 nucleotide sequence: TGTGCCAGCAGCTTAGAGAACAGGGTGAACACTGAAGCTTTCTTT. It is translated as CASSLENRVNTEAFF.

The gene calls are TRBV6-6 and TRBJ2-7; the D gene is possibly TRBD1 (6 bases). V lost 6 bases to trimming and J lost 3 bases, with 12 bases between them. The CDR3 length is 13 residues. Germline V gene lookup returns CDR1 MNHNY and CDR2 SVGAGI (reference sequence). CDR3 amino acids: CASSPNRDYEQYF. The CDR3, as DNA: TGTGCCAGCAGCCCTAACAGGGACTACGAGCAGTACTTC.

This clonotype has at least ten counts. This rearrangement joins TRBV5-4 to TRBJ2-7, with 11 bases that match TRBD1. Germline lookup yields CDR1 SGHNT and CDR2 YYREEE (reference sequence). The CDR3 has 13 amino acids. Trimming removed 4 bases from V and 6 bases from J; junction bases left unmatched: 3. The CDR3 loop reads CASSRDRGSEQYV. The CDR3 DNA reads TGTGCCAGCAGCCGGGACAGGGGGTCCGAGCAGTACGTC.

This clonotype occurred a few times. This chain uses TRBV5-6 with TRBJ2-2; possibly TRBD2 for D (6 bases). V was clipped by 5 bases and J by 5 bases, with 7 bases between them. CDR3 length: 12 residues. Germline V CDR1 and CDR2: SGHDT, YYEEEE. The CDR3 reads CASREGTGELFF. Here the CDR3 DNA reads TGTGCCAGCAGGGAGGGAACCGGGGAGCTGTTTTTT.

The chain uses TRBV27 and TRBJ2-7; perhaps TRBD2 as D (5 bases). Germline-derived CDR1 and CDR2 are MNHEY and SMNVEV (reference sequence). CDR3 length equals 15 residues. Between the trimmed V and J ends, which lost 9 bases and 6 bases, there was a span of 24 bases. CDR3 DNA: TGTGCCAGTTTCCCACCTTTCACGGGAATTTGCGAGCAGTACGTC. This codes for CASFPPFTGICEQYV.

This clonotype was seen ten or more times. The chain joins TRBV7-8 to TRBJ2-5; no clear D gene. The CDR3 runs 16 residues. Germline assignment: CDR1 SGHVS and CDR2 FQNEAQ. V was cut by 1 base and J by 7 bases, with 19 bases left in between. DNA of the CDR3: TGTGCCAGCAGCTTAGTTAGCTCTGTGGAATTGGTGACCCAGTACTTC. As protein: CASSLVSSVELVTQYF.

V and J are TRBV7-8 and TRBJ2-7; the D gene is possibly TRBD1 (5 bases). The CDR3 consists of 13 residues. From germline, CDR1 is SGHVS and CDR2 FQNEAQ. V gave up 6 bases and J gave up 1 base, with 10 bases separating them. CDR3 sequence reads: CASRPGYSYEQYV. The CDR3 bases are TGTGCCAGCAGACCAGGGTATTCCTACGAGCAGTACGTC.

The chain joins TRBV11-3 to TRBJ2-7, with a tentative D call TRBD1 (6 bases). Trimming cost V 1 base and J 2 bases, with 9 bases left between them. This CDR3 is 14 amino acids long. CDR1 is SGHNT, CDR2 YENEEA, per germline. The CDR3 DNA is TGTGCCAGCAGCTTAGCGGGACACCCCTACGAGCAGTACTTC. Protein: CASSLAGHPYEQYF.

This clonotype showed up many times. This chain joins TRBV7-2 and TRBJ2-2; the match to TRBD1 covers 7 bases. From germline, CDR1 is SGHTA and CDR2 FQGNSA. Losses at the gene ends were 1 base for V and 2 bases for J; bases not matched to a gene: 7. The CDR3 runs 17 residues. The CDR3 is CASSLVYRTGNTGELFF. As DNA, the CDR3 is TGTGCCAGCAGCTTAGTGTATAGGACAGGCAACACCGGGGAGCTGTTTTTT. Looking up the rest from reference TRBV7-2 and TRBJ2-2 gives the full variable domain: GAGVSQSPSNKVTEKGKDVELRCDPISGHTALYWYRQSLGQGLEFLIYFQGNSAPDKSGLPSDRFSAERTGGSVSTLTIQRTQQEDSAVYLCASSLVYRTGNTGELFFGEGSRLTVL.

This clonotype was counted many times. The J gene is TRBJ2-5, the V gene TRBV7-2; no definite D call. From germline, CDR1 is SGHTA and CDR2 FQGNSA. The CDR3 is made up of 15 amino acids. V gave up 4 bases and J gave up 3 bases, with 15 bases separating them. The CDR3 reads CASSSPPRNKETQYF. The CDR3 DNA sequence: TGTGCCAGCAGCTCCCCCCCCCGGAATAAAGAGACCCAGTACTTC.

This clonotype has ten or more counts. The chain recombines TRBV6-2 or TRBV6-3 with TRBJ2-1; 7 nucleotides line up with TRBD1. The CDR3 has 15 residues. The J segment lost 3 bases and the V segment lost 10 bases, leaving 12 bases of the junction unmatched. Looked up from germline, CDR1 is MNHEY and CDR2 is SVGEGT. Written as DNA, the CDR3 is TGTGCCACCAGCCGGCCCAGGGACAGCTACAATGAGCAGTTCTTC. It is translated as CATSRPRDSYNEQFF.

This clonotype appeared many times. J is TRBJ2-2 and V is TRBV20-1; TRBD1 agrees at 9 bases. V trimming: 6 bases; J trimming: 4 bases; junction bases outside the gene matches: 9. The CDR3 is 15 amino acids. CDR1 is DFQATT and CDR2 is SNEGSKA in the germline V gene (reference sequence). The CDR3 DNA reads TGCAGTGCAGTTGGACAGGGGCGAAGCACCGGGGAGCTGTTTTTT. This sequence encodes CSAVGQGRSTGELFF.